These 11 T cell receptor beta chains were sequenced from one sample in a study of coeliac disease. Clones were sequenced by immunoSEQ multiplex PCR, and TCRdb holds only the in-frame ones, with some missing. This sample yields around 4,800 clones, of which approximately 74% are seen a single time; just over 5% belongs to the top ten. Sample: lamina propria lymphocytes from the gut. The receptor set was obtained from a woman aged 18-29 years with active celiac disease.

V gene TRBV6-4 combines with J gene TRBJ2-2; 7 nucleotides line up with TRBD1. The length of the CDR3 is 14 residues. Germline loops: CDR1 MRHNA, CDR2 SNTAGT. The J segment lost 6 bases and the V segment lost 6 bases, leaving 7 bases of the junction unmatched. The CDR3 protein is CASSFQGEAGELFF. For the CDR3, the DNA is TGTGCCAGCAGCTTCCAGGGGGAAGCCGGGGAGCTGTTTTTT.

This clone showed up just a few times. The chain has TRBV5-1 and TRBJ1-1; 11 nucleotides line up with TRBD1. Per the germline V gene, CDR1 is SGHRS and CDR2 is YFSETQ. V was pared by 4 bases and J by 3 bases, with 8 bases of the junction left unmatched. CDR3 length equals 16 residues. The CDR3 DNA is TGCGCCAGCAGCGCAGGACAGGGGGCTATAGACACTGAAGCTTTCTTT. Its translation: CASSAGQGAIDTEAFF.

The chain employs TRBV20-1 and TRBJ2-7; a weak D match, TRBD2 (6 bases). Germline lookup yields CDR1 DFQATT and CDR2 SNEGSKA (reference sequence). V was pared by 3 bases and J by 4 bases, with 7 bases between. The CDR3 extends over 11 amino acids. Written as DNA, the CDR3 is TGCAGTGCTAGTCGGGAGTACGAGCAGTACTTC. It specifies CSASREYEQYF.

This rearrangement joins TRBV7-6 to TRBJ2-2, with 9 bases matching TRBD2. Unmatched junction bases numbered 11, after V lost 5 bases and J lost 7 bases. The CDR3 runs 16 residues. The germline V gene encodes CDR1 SGHVS and CDR2 FNYEAQ. CDR3 in amino acids: CASSRGDSGSGGELFF. CDR3 nucleotides: TGTGCCAGCAGCCGAGGCGATAGCGGGAGTGGCGGGGAGCTGTTTTTT. The full variable domain, rest sourced from reference TRBV7-6 and TRBJ2-2, is GAGVSQSPRYKVTKRGQDVALRCDPISGHVSLYWYRQALGQGPEFLTYFNYEAQQDKSGLPNDRFSAERPEGSISTLTIQRTEQRDSAMYRCASSRGDSGSGGELFFGEGSRLTVL.

This clone has more than one count but fewer than ten. The V call is TRBV15, the J call TRBJ2-3; 7 bases are a match to TRBD1. V gave up 0 bases and J gave up 5 bases; unmatched junction bases: 11. CDR3 size: 17 residues. Germline V lookup: CDR1 LNHNV, CDR2 YYDKDF (reference sequence). CDR3 sequence (DNA): TGTGCCACCAGCAGAGACCCACCCGGGACAGCGATAGATACGCAGTATTTT. It yields the protein CATSRDPPGTAIDTQYF.

The V gene is TRBV4-2, the J gene TRBJ2-7, with D tentatively TRBD2 (6 bases). The V end lost 0 bases, the J end lost 3 bases, and 12 bases lay between the germline ends. Germline lookup yields CDR1 LGHNA and CDR2 YNFKEQ. The CDR3 has 15 amino acids. The CDR3 sequence is CASSQDGSTSYEQYF. CDR3 in DNA: TGTGCCAGCAGCCAAGACGGGTCGACTAGCTACGAGCAGTACTTC.

The chain is built from TRBV25-1 and TRBJ1-1; tentative D call: TRBD1 (5 bases). The germline gives CDR1 MGHDK, CDR2 SYGVNS. This CDR3 comprises 13 residues. V shed 5 bases and J shed 3 bases, with 10 bases lying between them. The CDR3, as DNA: TGTGCCAGCAGTCCCGGAGGGGACACTGAAGCTTTCTTT. Translating it yields CASSPGGDTEAFF.

The V and J genes are TRBV18 and TRBJ1-3, with D possibly being TRBD1 (5 bases). Germline CDR1 is KGHSH and CDR2 is LQKENI. CDR3 length equals 14 residues. The V gene lost 4 bases and the J gene lost 7 bases, with 14 bases spanning the gap. This chain's CDR3 is CASSHPWGANTIYF. The CDR3 coding sequence is TGTGCCAGCTCACACCCGTGGGGCGCGAACACCATATATTTT.

This chain joins TRBV7-9 and TRBJ1-5, with 7 bases aligning to TRBD1. Germline trimming cut 6 bases from V and 2 bases from J; bases unmatched to any gene: 10. Germline CDR1 is SEHNR and CDR2 is FQNEAQ (reference sequence). The CDR3 contains 16 residues. The CDR3 DNA is TGTGCCAGCAGTCGGGACAGCCCGACGGGCAATCAGCCCCAGCATTTT. It encodes CASSRDSPTGNQPQHF.

The chain uses TRBV28 and TRBJ2-5, with 11 bases identical to TRBD2. The CDR3 has 18 amino acids. Germline V CDR1 and CDR2: MDHEN, SYDVKM. The V gene end was trimmed by 2 bases and the J gene end by 1 base; junction bases not matched to a gene: 9. The CDR3 here is CASSLPPGLAGIQETQYF. The CDR3 nucleotides read TGTGCCAGCAGTTTACCCCCTGGACTAGCGGGCATCCAAGAGACCCAGTACTTC.

The rearrangement joins TRBV11-2 to TRBJ1-4; D call uncertain. The germline CDR1 and CDR2 sequences are SGHAT and FQNNGV. CDR3 length: 13 amino acids. The V end was cut by 5 bases, the J end by 14 bases, with 18 bases between. Here the CDR3 reads CASSVRHSGSLFF. The DNA for the CDR3 is TGTGCCAGCAGCGTACGACATAGCGGATCGCTGTTTTTT.